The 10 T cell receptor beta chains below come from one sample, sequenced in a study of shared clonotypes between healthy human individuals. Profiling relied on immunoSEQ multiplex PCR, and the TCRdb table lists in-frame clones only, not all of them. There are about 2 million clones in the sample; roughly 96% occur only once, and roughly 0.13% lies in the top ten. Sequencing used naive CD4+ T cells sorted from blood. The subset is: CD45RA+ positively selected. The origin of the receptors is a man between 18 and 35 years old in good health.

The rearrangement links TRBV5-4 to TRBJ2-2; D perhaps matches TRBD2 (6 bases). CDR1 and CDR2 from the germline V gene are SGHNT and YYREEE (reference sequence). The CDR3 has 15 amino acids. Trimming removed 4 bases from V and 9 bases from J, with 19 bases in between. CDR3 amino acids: CASSLGGGTARELFF. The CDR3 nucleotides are TGTGCCAGCAGCCTGGGAGGTGGAACGGCAAGGGAGCTGTTTTTT.

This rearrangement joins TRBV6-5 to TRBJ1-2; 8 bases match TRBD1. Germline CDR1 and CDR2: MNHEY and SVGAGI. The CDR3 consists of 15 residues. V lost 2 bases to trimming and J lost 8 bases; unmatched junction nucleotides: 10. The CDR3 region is CASSYARTGRRGYTF. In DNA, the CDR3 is TGTGCCAGCAGTTACGCACGGACAGGGCGTCGAGGCTACACCTTC.

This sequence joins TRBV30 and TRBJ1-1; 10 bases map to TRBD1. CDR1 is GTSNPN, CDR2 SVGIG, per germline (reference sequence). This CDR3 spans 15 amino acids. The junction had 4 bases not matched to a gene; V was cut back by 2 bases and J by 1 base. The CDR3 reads CAWSRDRGGNTEAFF. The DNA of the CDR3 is TGTGCCTGGAGTCGGGACAGGGGTGGGAACACTGAAGCTTTCTTT.

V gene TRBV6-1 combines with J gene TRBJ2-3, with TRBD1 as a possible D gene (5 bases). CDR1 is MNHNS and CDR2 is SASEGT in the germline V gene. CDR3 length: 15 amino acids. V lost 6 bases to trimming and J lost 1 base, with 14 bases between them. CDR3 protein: CASSPGRGGTDTQYF. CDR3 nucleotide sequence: TGTGCCAGCAGCCCCGGAAGGGGTGGCACAGATACGCAGTATTTT.

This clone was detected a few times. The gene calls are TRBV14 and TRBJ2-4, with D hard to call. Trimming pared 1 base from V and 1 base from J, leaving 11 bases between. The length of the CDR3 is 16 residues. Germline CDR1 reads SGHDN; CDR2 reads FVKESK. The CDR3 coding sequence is TGTGCCAGCAGCCAAGGTGTAAAGGGTGCCAAAAACATTCAGTACTTC. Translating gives CASSQGVKGAKNIQYF. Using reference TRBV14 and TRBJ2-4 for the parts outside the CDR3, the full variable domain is EAGVTQFPSHSVIEKGQTVTLRCDPISGHDNLYWYRRVMGKEIKFLLHFVKESKQDESGMPNNRFLAERTGGTYSTLKVQPAELEDSGVYFCASSQGVKGAKNIQYFGAGTRLSVL.

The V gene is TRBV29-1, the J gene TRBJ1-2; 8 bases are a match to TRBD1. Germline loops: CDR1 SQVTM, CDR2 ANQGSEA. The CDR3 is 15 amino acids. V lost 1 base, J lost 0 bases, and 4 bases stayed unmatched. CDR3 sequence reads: CSVEGDRPANYGYTF. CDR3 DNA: TGCAGCGTTGAAGGGGACAGGCCTGCTAACTATGGCTACACCTTC.

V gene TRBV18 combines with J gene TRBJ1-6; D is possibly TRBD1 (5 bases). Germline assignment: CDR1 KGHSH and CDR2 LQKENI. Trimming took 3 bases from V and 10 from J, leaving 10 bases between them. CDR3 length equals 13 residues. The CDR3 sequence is CASSPVEGSPLHF. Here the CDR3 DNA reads TGTGCCAGCTCACCCGTCGAGGGGTCACCCCTCCACTTT. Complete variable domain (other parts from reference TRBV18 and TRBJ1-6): NAGVMQNPRHLVRRRGQEARLRCSPMKGHSHVYWYRQLPEEGLKFMVYLQKENIIDESGMPKERFSAEFPKEGPSILRIQQVVRGDSAAYFCASSPVEGSPLHFGNGTRLTVT.

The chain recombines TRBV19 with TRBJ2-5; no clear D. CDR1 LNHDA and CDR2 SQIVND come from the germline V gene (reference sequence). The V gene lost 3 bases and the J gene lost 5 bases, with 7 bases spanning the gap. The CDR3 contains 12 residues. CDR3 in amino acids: CASSMIGETQYF. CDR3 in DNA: TGTGCCAGTAGTATGATTGGGGAGACCCAGTACTTC.

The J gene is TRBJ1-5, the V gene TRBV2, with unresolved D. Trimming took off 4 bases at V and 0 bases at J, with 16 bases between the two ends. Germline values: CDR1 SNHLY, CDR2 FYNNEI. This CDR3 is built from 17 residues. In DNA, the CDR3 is TGTGCCAGCAGTGGGTCCGAAGGAATCTATAGCAATCAGCCCCAGCATTTT. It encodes CASSGSEGIYSNQPQHF.

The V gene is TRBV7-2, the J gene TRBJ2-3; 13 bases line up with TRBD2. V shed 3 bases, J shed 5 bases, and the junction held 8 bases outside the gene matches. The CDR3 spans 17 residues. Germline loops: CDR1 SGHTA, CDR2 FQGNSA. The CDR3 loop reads CASSFITSGGARDTQYF. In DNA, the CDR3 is TGTGCCAGCAGCTTTATTACTAGCGGGGGGGCACGAGATACGCAGTATTTT. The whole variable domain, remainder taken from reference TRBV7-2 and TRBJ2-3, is GAGVSQSPSNKVTEKGKDVELRCDPISGHTALYWYRQSLGQGLEFLIYFQGNSAPDKSGLPSDRFSAERTGGSVSTLTIQRTQQEDSAVYLCASSFITSGGARDTQYFGPGTRLTVL.